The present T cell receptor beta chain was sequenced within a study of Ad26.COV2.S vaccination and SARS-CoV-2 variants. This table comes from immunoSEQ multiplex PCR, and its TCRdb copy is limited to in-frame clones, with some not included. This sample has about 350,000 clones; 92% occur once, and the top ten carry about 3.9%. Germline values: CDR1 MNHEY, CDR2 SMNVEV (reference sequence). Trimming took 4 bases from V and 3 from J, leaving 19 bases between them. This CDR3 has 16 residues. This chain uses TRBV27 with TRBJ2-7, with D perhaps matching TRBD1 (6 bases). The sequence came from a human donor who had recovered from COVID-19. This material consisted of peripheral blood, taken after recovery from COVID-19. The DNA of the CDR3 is TGTGCCAGCAGTTCTATATGGCAGGGGTCCGGCTACGAGCAGTACTTC. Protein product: CASSSIWQGSGYEQYF.